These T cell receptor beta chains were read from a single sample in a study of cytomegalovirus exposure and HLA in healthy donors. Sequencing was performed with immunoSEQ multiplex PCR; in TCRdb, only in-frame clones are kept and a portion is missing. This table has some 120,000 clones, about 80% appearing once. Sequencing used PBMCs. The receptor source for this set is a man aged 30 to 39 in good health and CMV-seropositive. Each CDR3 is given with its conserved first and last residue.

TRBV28,CASRTDRNSAEAFF
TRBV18,CASSPTSGGPDTQYF
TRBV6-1,CASPPGEGVYETQYF
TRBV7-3,CASSLTGGLDTQYF
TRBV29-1,CSVEDLAGGIGELFF
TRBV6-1,CASCQGNKQPQHF
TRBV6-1,CASSVGMGRAGNTIYF
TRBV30,CAWIRGSPGANVLTF
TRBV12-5,CASAPGQGGTDTQYF
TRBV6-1,CASSDKDRVYEQYF
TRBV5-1,CASSLVGDEKLFF
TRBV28,CASRLPTGTGLTVGLHF
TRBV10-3,CATSGSYGYTF
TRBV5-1,CASSLGQSLSPLHF
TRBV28,CASNAFGTGGTSGANGLTF
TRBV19,CASSPSTGSGKTQYF
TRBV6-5,CASSYSRSNEQFF
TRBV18,CASSSGGTEQYF
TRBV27,CASMSGDTQYF
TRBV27,CASSLQGAGELFF
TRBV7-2,CASSSVTGLGLYGYTF
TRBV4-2,CASSQETGGSTDTQYF
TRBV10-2,CASSDLGQSYGYTF
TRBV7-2,CASSFSEQFF
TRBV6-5,CASSYSWSGRNGELFF
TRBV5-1,CASSIFPGQGAGELFF
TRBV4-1,CASSQDPQGASAGANVLTF
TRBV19,CASSLRSTEAFF
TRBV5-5,CASGRWSQGNTGELFF
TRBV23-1,CASSQFWTGRSSGNTIYF
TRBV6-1,CASSRRDTGELFF
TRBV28,CASSFLGGGYEQYF
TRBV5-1,CASSLVLAGGPEETQYF
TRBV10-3,CAISDGGAAGATEAFF
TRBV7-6,CASSLGRQFFAYEQYF
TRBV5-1,CASSLAQGGTEAFF
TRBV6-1,CASSEADRIYEQYF
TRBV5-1,CASSLGNRGHEQYF
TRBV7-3,CASSLTSLNTEAFF
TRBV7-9,CASSRQGGHYGYTF
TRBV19,CASSPGTGVGIQYF
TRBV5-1,CASSLPGGAEAFF
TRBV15,CATSRDLGLAGGIDEQYF
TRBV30,CAWSWRGPYNEQFF
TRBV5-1,CASSLYSSYNEQFF
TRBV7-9,CASSLAPRVRYNSPLHF
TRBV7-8,CASSPRTSGGSTDTQYF